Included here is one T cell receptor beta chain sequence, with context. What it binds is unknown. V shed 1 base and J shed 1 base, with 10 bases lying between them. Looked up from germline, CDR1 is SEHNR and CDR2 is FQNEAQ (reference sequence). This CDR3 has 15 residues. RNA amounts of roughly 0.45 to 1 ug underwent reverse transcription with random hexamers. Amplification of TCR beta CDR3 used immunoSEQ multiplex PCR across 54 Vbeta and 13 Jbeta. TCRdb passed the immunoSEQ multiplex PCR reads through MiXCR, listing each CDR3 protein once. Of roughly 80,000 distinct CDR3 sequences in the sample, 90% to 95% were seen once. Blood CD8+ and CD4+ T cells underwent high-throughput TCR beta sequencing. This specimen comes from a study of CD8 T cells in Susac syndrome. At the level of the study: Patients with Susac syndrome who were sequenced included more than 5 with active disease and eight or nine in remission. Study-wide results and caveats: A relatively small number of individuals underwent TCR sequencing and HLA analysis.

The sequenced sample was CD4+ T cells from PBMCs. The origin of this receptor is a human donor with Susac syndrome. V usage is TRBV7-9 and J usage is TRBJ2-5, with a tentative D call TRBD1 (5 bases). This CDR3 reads CASSLVWGSQETQYF. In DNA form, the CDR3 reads TGTGCCAGCAGCTTAGTCTGGGGCTCCCAAGAGACCCAGTACTTC.